The TCR beta chain described here comes from a study of lymphopenia after photon versus proton radiotherapy. The study's findings and limits: A bigger post-nadir fall in TCR diversity correlated inversely with survival time in deceased patients. Proton therapy kept repertoires fairly stable, unlike photons, which gained effector/memory cells. After lymphocyte nadir, photon-treated repertoires showed oligoclonal expansion, especially CD8+ Temra. Only patients who died were analyzed for survival; proton advantage is unproven.

The table lists this clone with a count of one. What it binds is unknown. Germline CDR1 SGHNT, CDR2 YYREEE (reference sequence). This CDR3 comprises 14 residues. V dropped 1 base and J dropped 5 bases, with 13 bases sitting between them. Here immunoSEQ multiplex PCR was the method, and the copy in TCRdb shows in-frame clones only, minus some. The sample shows about 30,000 clones, roughly 90% of them seen only once. The source of this sequence is a woman in her fifties or sixties with pancreatic cancer. The sample in question was peripheral blood, obtained from a patient treated with photon-based radiotherapy. V gene TRBV5-4 combines with J gene TRBJ2-7; TRBD2 might be the D (5 bases). Here the CDR3 reads CASSLLSLADEQYF. As DNA, the CDR3 is TGTGCCAGCAGCTTGTTGTCTCTAGCTGACGAGCAGTACTTC.